A selection of T cell receptor beta chains follows, all from one sample in a study of tumor and adjacent non-tumor tissue in lung cancer. Each CDR3 protein gets one entry after TCRdb re-called the multiplex PCR reads with MiXCR. This sample has about 66,000 distinct CDR3 sequences, with 73% found just once. Material for sequencing was lung tumor tissue. Receptors were obtained from a man in his sixties with non-small cell lung cancer. Each CDR3 is given with its conserved first and last residue. A D gene is named only where the DNA matches it firmly. Size is stated for part of the rows, as once, few or many counts, or as a class when the clone is expanded.

j_gene | v_gene | abundance | d_gene | CDR3aa | CDR3nt
TRBJ2-1 | TRBV20-1 | . | . | CSASHGASSMNEQFF | TGCAGTGCTAGCCACGGGGCTAGCAGTATGAATGAGCAGTTTTTC
TRBJ2-3 | TRBV2 | . | TRBD2 | CASSLAGGSTDTQYF | TGTGCCAGCAGTCTAGCGGGAGGAAGCACAGATACGCAGTATTTT
TRBJ2-5 | TRBV29-1 | . | . | CSATGHGRVGETQYF | TGCAGTGCCACCGGACATGGGCGCGTAGGAGAGACCCAGTACTTC
TRBJ2-7 | TRBV20-1 | . | . | CSTTETRVGEQYF | TGCAGTACTACCGAGACTCGAGTGGGTGAGCAGTACTTC
TRBJ2-1 | TRBV6-5 | few | . | CASSYSGVPVNEQFF | TGTGCCAGCAGTTACTCTGGCGTCCCAGTCAATGAGCAGTTCTTC
TRBJ2-1 | TRBV20-1 | . | . | CNTAGQLRDEQFF | TGCAATACTGCCGGACAGTTAAGGGATGAGCAGTTCTTC
TRBJ1-5 | TRBV19 | . | . | CASTRVDALYSNQPQHF | TGTGCCAGTACCCGGGTGGACGCCCTTTATAGTAATCAGCCCCAGCATTTT
TRBJ2-7 | TRBV10-3 | . | . | CASEGWVGRWVREHYF | TGTGCCTCAGAAGGCTGGGTGGGCCGGTGGGTTCGCGAGCATTACTTC
TRBJ2-7 | TRBV12-3/TRBV12-4 | . | TRBD2 | CVSSFPQRGHNEQYF | TGTGTCAGCAGTTTCCCTCAGCGGGGCCACAATGAGCAGTACTTC
TRBJ2-5 | TRBV11-1 | . | TRBD2 | CASNLAGLAETHYF | TGTGCCAGCAACTTAGCGGGACTAGCGGAAACCCACTACTTC
TRBJ1-5 | TRBV19 | . | TRBD1 | CASSSGTASYQPHHF | TGTGCCAGTAGTAGTGGGACAGCGAGCTATCAGCCCCATCATTTT
TRBJ2-2 | TRBV6-6 | many | TRBD1 | CASSSGQGANTGELFF | TGTGCCAGCAGCTCGGGACAGGGGGCGAACACCGGGGAGCTGTTTTTT
TRBJ2-4 | TRBV20-1 | once | . | CSAGGVASFQRGTKNIEYF | TGCAGTGCTGGCGGAGTGGCTAGCTTCCAAAGGGGGACCAAAAACATTGAGTACTTC
TRBJ2-7 | TRBV28 | . | TRBD1 | CASSSNRAGTENPYEQYF | TGTGCCAGCAGTTCCAACCGGGCCGGGACAGAAAACCCCTACGAGCAGTACTTC
TRBJ1-1 | TRBV11-1 | . | . | CARRLVPGAEAFF | TGTGCCAGAAGATTAGTGCCGGGGGCTGAAGCTTTCTTT
TRBJ1-2 | TRBV20-1 | . | . | CSAPATRFNYGYNF | TGCAGTGCTCCAGCGACCCGGTTTAACTATGGCTACAACTTC
TRBJ2-5 | TRBV11-1 | . | TRBD2 | CTSSSAGLAESQYF | TGTACCAGCAGCTCAGCGGGACTAGCGGAGTCCCAGTACTTC
TRBJ2-1 | TRBV29-1 | . | TRBD1 | CSVQPGQGAHKQFF | TGCAGCGTCCAACCGGGACAGGGGGCTCATAAGCAGTTCTTC
TRBJ2-1 | TRBV5-1 | . | TRBD1 | CVSSSGTGANGQFF | TGCGTCAGCAGCTCCGGGACAGGGGCGAATGGGCAGTTCTTC
TRBJ1-1 | TRBV11-3 | . | . | CASSLGENIGAFF | TGTGCCAGCAGCTTAGGGGAGAACATTGGAGCTTTCTTT
TRBJ1-2 | TRBV29-1 | . | . | CNVEEIDYGYTF | TGCAACGTTGAAGAGATTGACTATGGCTACACCTTC
TRBJ2-1 | TRBV29-1 | once | . | CSVGIWGNEQFF | TGCAGCGTTGGAATATGGGGTAATGAGCAGTTCTTC
TRBJ1-5 | TRBV20-1 | . | TRBD1 | CSASTGDYQPQHF | TGCAGTGCATCTACAGGGGACTATCAGCCCCAGCATTTT
TRBJ2-2 | TRBV10-3 | . | TRBD1 | CASESFRDTVLGWTGGLFF | TGTGCCTCCGAATCATTCCGGGACACCGTTCTTGGATGGACAGGGGGGCTGTTTTTT
TRBJ2-2 | TRBV5-5 | . | . | CASSTGTVDTGELLF | TGTGCCAGCAGCACTGGGACGGTAGACACCGGGGAGCTGTTATTT
TRBJ2-3 | TRBV29-1 | . | . | CSVGTSGRTNTQYF | TGCAGCGTTGGTACTAGTGGGAGGACCAACACGCAGTATTTT
TRBJ2-6 | TRBV5-1 | few | TRBD1 | CASSPWTGGSGANVLTF | TGCGCCAGCAGCCCTTGGACAGGGGGCTCTGGGGCCAACGTCCTGACTTTC
TRBJ2-1 | TRBV24-1 | . | . | CATSDGPYNEEFF | TGTGCCACCAGTGACGGACCTTACAATGAGGAGTTCTTC
TRBJ2-3 | TRBV24-1 | few | . | CATSDVADTQYF | TGTGCCACCAGTGATGTTGCAGATACGCAGTATTTT
TRBJ1-2 | TRBV28 | many | . | CASSLRDGVYGYTF | TGTGCCAGCAGTTTACGGGACGGGGTTTATGGCTACACCTTC
TRBJ1-5 | TRBV6-6 | . | . | CASRKDDQPRHF | TGTGCCAGCAGGAAGGACGATCAGCCCCGGCATTTT
TRBJ2-3 | TRBV6-5 | once | TRBD1 | CASRGTGYPNTQYF | TGTGCCAGCAGGGGGACAGGGTATCCAAATACGCAATATTTT
TRBJ2-1 | TRBV7-8 | once | . | CASSPVSRRDEQFF | TGCGCCAGCAGCCCGGTTAGTCGCAGGGATGAGCAGTTCTTC
TRBJ2-7 | TRBV20-1 | . | . | CNATREFYERYF | TGCAATGCTACGCGGGAATTCTACGAGCGGTACTTC
TRBJ2-3 | TRBV12-3/TRBV12-4 | . | TRBD2 | CASIRTSGSTDTQYF | TGTGCCAGCATTCGGACTAGCGGCAGCACAGATACGCAGTATTTT
TRBJ2-5 | TRBV11-1 | . | . | CASSRTVAGVQTQYF | TGTGCCAGCAGCCGTACAGTGGCAGGGGTGCAGACCCAGTACTTC
TRBJ2-6 | TRBV6-6 | . | . | CASGAGNGANVLAF | TGTGCCAGCGGAGCAGGGAACGGGGCCAACGTCCTGGCTTTC
TRBJ2-3 | TRBV24-1 | many | . | CATSDYGGRNTDTQYF | TGTGCCACCAGTGATTATGGGGGCCGGAACACAGATACGCAGTATTTT
TRBJ2-1 | TRBV29-1 | . | . | CSVECGQEYNEQFF | TGCAGTGTTGAATGCGGGCAGGAGTACAATGAGCAGTTCTTC